Listed below are T cell receptor beta chains from one sample, sequenced in a study of regulatory T cells in long-lasting Graves disease. TCRdb passed the multiplex PCR reads through MiXCR, listing each CDR3 protein once. The table lists 450,000 or so distinct CDR3 sequences, about 20% of them singletons. This sample comprised peripheral blood mononuclear cells (PBMCs), obtained when the disease was refractory, from a patient treated with antithyroid drugs. The receptors stem from a female donor with Graves disease. The CDR3 runs from the conserved cysteine through the conserved F or W. A D gene is named only where the DNA matches it firmly. Clone size, where shown, is once, few, many, or a class for clones that have expanded.

>TRBJ2-3|NA|TRBV4-1|NA
CASSQQRATDTQYF
TGCGCCAGCAGCCAGCAAAGAGCCACAGATACGCAGTATTTT
>TRBJ2-7|TRBD2|TRBV12-3/TRBV12-4|many
CASSVGGTSGEQYF
TGTGCCAGCAGTGTGGGAGGGACGTCGGGGGAGCAGTACTTC
>TRBJ2-2|TRBD1|TRBV27|many
CASSRMAGGLKRELFF
TGTGCCAGCAGTCGGATGGCAGGGGGCCTGAAGCGGGAGCTGTTTTTT
>TRBJ1-2|TRBD1|TRBV29-1|NA
CSVEAYRGNGYTF
TGCAGCGTTGAAGCATACAGGGGTAATGGCTACACCTTC
>TRBJ2-1|TRBD2|TRBV7-3|NA
CASSLGTSGFNEQFF
TGTGCCAGCAGCCTGGGGACTAGCGGATTCAATGAGCAGTTCTTC
>TRBJ1-3|TRBD1|TRBV4-3|NA
CASSPPGDSSGNTIYF
TGCGCCAGCAGCCCCCCGGGGGACAGCTCTGGAAACACCATATATTTT
>TRBJ2-5|TRBD1|TRBV24-1|many
CATSDSSGGETQYF
TGTGCCACCAGTGATTCGTCAGGGGGAGAGACCCAGTACTTC
>TRBJ2-7|TRBD2|TRBV14|NA
CASSQVAGVAYEQYF
TGTGCCAGCAGCCAAGTCGCGGGGGTGGCCTACGAGCAGTACTTC
>TRBJ1-1|NA|TRBV28|many
CASSFIGREVEAFF
TGTGCCAGCAGTTTTATAGGGAGAGAGGTTGAAGCTTTCTTT
>TRBJ1-6|NA|TRBV28|few
CASSLVMSSYNSPLHF
TGTGCCAGCAGTTTAGTCATGAGCTCCTATAATTCACCCCTCCACTTT
>TRBJ1-1|TRBD1|TRBV6-1|few
CASSPQGDRTEAFF
TGTGCCAGCAGTCCCCAGGGGGATCGAACTGAAGCTTTCTTT
>TRBJ1-1|NA|TRBV6-2/TRBV6-3|many
CASRKNTEAFF
TGTGCCAGCAGGAAGAACACTGAAGCTTTCTTT
>TRBJ2-5|TRBD2|TRBV12-3/TRBV12-4|once
CASSPLSGRLQETQYF
TGTGCCAGCAGTCCCCTTAGCGGGAGACTCCAAGAGACCCAGTACTTC
>TRBJ1-2|NA|TRBV27|many
CASSFPQQGSGYTF
TGTGCCAGCAGTTTCCCACAGCAAGGGAGTGGCTACACCTTC
>TRBJ2-2|NA|TRBV6-1|NA
CASSENVARGAGELFF
TGTGCCAGCAGTGAAAACGTTGCCAGGGGGGCCGGGGAGCTGTTTTTT
>TRBJ1-5|NA|TRBV6-2/TRBV6-3|NA
CASSYGMASPQHF
TGTGCCAGCAGTTACGGGATGGCATCGCCCCAGCATTTT
>TRBJ1-6|NA|TRBV20-1|few
CSARDIIQGGDSPLHF
TGCAGTGCTAGAGATATTATCCAGGGAGGTGATTCACCCCTCCACTTT
>TRBJ2-2|NA|TRBV20-1|NA
CSALTGDTGELFF
TGCAGTGCCTTGACAGGAGACACCGGGGAGCTGTTTTTT
>TRBJ2-5|NA|TRBV24-1|many
CATSTRNLKEEETQYF
TGTGCCACCAGTACCCGTAACCTAAAGGAAGAAGAGACCCAGTACTTC
>TRBJ1-2|NA|TRBV29-1|many
CSVESSGYGYTF
TGCAGCGTCGAATCCTCGGGGTACGGCTACACCTTC
>TRBJ2-1|TRBD1|TRBV12-3/TRBV12-4|NA
CASSFDRGLLNEQFF
TGTGCCAGCAGTTTTGACAGGGGGCTTCTCAATGAGCAGTTCTTC
>TRBJ1-2|NA|TRBV12-3/TRBV12-4|many
CASSFFGGGYTF
TGTGCCAGCAGTTTCTTCGGGGGTGGCTACACCTTC
>TRBJ1-2|TRBD1|TRBV5-1|few
CASSPGQGISYTF
TGCGCCAGCAGCCCGGGACAGGGTATTAGCTACACCTTC
>TRBJ2-2|TRBD2|TRBV11-3|NA
CASSLKRRKGRGSGELFF
TGTGCCAGCAGCTTAAAACGGAGAAAAGGGAGGGGATCCGGGGAGCTGTTTTTT
>TRBJ2-1|TRBD2|TRBV7-3|NA
CASSLAGLARRNEQFF
TGTGCCAGCAGCTTAGCGGGACTAGCGAGGAGGAATGAGCAGTTCTTC
>TRBJ1-2|NA|TRBV7-2|NA
CASSFIGQSYGCTF
TGTGCCAGCAGCTTTATAGGACAGTCCTATGGCTGCACCTTC
>TRBJ2-5|TRBD2|TRBV19|few
CASSLTSGRTQYF
TGTGCCAGTAGTTTGACTAGCGGAAGGACCCAGTACTTC
>TRBJ2-2|TRBD1|TRBV7-8|NA
CASSSPRDRGRPGELFF
TGTGCCAGCAGCTCCCCCAGGGACAGGGGGCGGCCCGGGGAGCTGTTTTTT
>TRBJ2-1|TRBD2|TRBV14|NA
CASSQEPSGSEQFF
TGTGCCAGCAGCCAAGAGCCTAGCGGGAGTGAGCAGTTCTTC
>TRBJ2-7|TRBD1|TRBV9|many
CASSVGQGPYEQYF
TGTGCCAGCAGTGTCGGACAGGGTCCCTACGAGCAGTACTTC
>TRBJ2-2|NA|TRBV11-3|many
CASSNREAGELFF
TGTGCCAGCAGCAACAGGGAGGCCGGGGAGCTGTTTTTT
>TRBJ1-5|NA|TRBV29-1|many
CSGGPDRSNQPQHF
TGCAGCGGTGGACCCGACCGGAGCAATCAGCCCCAGCATTTT
>TRBJ2-5|NA|TRBV3-1|many
CASAMSGRPAETQYF
TGTGCCAGCGCGATGAGTGGCAGGCCGGCGGAGACCCAGTACTTC
>TRBJ2-7|NA|TRBV7-2|NA
CASSSTTDYEQYF
TGTGCCAGCAGCTCAACGACAGATTACGAGCAGTACTTC
>TRBJ2-6|NA|TRBV6-1|many
CASRGYNSGANVLTF
TGTGCCAGCAGAGGTTATAATTCTGGGGCCAACGTCCTGACTTTC
>TRBJ2-1|TRBD2|TRBV2|many
CASRGTSGRAYEQFF
TGTGCCAGCAGAGGTACTAGCGGGAGGGCCTATGAGCAGTTCTTC
>TRBJ2-1|NA|TRBV20-1|NA
CSAADEQFF
TGCAGTGCCGCCGATGAGCAGTTCTTC
>TRBJ2-2|NA|TRBV28|many
CASSGSGPGIAGELFF
TGTGCCAGCAGTGGCTCGGGTCCCGGTATCGCCGGGGAGCTGTTTTTT
>TRBJ1-1|NA|TRBV19|many
CASSTRGGPEAFF
TGTGCCAGTAGTACGCGAGGGGGACCTGAAGCTTTCTTT